The following is a T cell receptor (beta chain) sequence with its context. The entry originates in a study of blood T cells in healthy people across ages. A J-beta primer mix and a sample-barcoded 5' primer were used in a second PCR of roughly 6 to 12 cycles. TCRdb redid the calling of the 5' RACE reads with MiXCR, one entry per CDR3 protein. The sample has about 830,000 distinct CDR3 sequences, approximately 65% seen once; the top ten hold roughly 25%. The CDR3 is 13 amino acids. V was shortened by 6 bases and J by 7 bases, with 14 bases between the two germline ends. The sample taken for sequencing was blood. The genes are TRBV12-3 or TRBV12-4 and TRBJ2-3; D possibly corresponds to TRBD2 (5 bases). This clonotype was obtained from a man aged 30-40 years in good health. CDR3 in DNA: TGTGCCAGCAGCCTCCCCGGGGAAAATACGCAGTATTTT. Protein sequence: CASSLPGENTQYF.